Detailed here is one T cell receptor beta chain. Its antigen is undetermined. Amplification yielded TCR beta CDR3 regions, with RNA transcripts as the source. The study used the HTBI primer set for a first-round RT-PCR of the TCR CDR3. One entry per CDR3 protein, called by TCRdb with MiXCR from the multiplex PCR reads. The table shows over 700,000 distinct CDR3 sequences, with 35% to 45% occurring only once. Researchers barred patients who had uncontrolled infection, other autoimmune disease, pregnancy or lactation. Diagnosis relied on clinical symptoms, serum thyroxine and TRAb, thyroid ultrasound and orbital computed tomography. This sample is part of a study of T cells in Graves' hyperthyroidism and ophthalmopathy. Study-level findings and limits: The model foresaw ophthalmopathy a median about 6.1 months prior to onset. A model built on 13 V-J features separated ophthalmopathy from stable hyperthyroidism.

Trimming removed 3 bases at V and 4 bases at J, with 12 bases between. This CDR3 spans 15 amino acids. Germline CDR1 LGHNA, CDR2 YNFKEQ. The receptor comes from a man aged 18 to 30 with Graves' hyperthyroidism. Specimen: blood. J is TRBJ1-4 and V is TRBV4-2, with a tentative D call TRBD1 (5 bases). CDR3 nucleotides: TGTGCCAGCAGCCACGCGGACACCTTTAATGAAAAACTGTTTTTT. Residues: CASSHADTFNEKLFF.